This entry describes one T cell receptor beta chain. Germline assignment: CDR1 SGHTA and CDR2 FQGNSA. This CDR3 contains 18 residues. V shed 7 bases, J shed 2 bases, and the junction held 17 bases outside the gene matches. This sample is drawn from a study of blood T cell repertoires in COVID-19. Across the whole study: Italy, Spain and the United States were the sources of the convalescent and acute COVID-19 samples. From T cells, B-cell-depleted T cells, or PBMCs came the material, which was cDNA or gDNA.

In the authors' methods: Reference gene primer amplification gave nucleated cell count estimates. Measured with immunoSEQ multiplex PCR; TCRdb has only the in-frame clones, and not every one. D and trimming come from the DNA, and the V and J calls and clone size come from that table. The repertoire holds approximately 190,000 clones, 88% seen once, with approximately 6% in the top ten. The sequenced material came from peripheral blood. This clonotype was sampled from a man aged 35 to 55 with active or convalescent COVID-19. The chain carries TRBV7-2 and TRBJ2-1, with 7 bases fitting TRBD2. Here the CDR3 reads CASTLLSAAGVAYNEQFF. The CDR3 nucleotides read TGTGCCAGCACCCTCTTAAGCGCGGCGGGGGTGGCCTACAATGAGCAGTTCTTC.